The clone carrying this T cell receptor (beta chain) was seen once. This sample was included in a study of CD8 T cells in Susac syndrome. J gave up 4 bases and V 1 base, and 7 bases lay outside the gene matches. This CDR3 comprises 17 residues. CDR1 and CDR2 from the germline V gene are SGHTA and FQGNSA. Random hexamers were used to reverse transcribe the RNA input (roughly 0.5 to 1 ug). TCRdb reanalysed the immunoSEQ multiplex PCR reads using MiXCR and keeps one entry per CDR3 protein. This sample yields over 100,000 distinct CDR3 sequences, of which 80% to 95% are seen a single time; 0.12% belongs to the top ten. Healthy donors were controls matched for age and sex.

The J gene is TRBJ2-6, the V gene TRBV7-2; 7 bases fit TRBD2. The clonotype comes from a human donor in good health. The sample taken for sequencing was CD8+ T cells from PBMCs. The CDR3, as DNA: TGTGCCAGCAGCTTAGGGGAGGGGATAGGGGGGGCCAACGTCCTGACTTTC. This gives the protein CASSLGEGIGGANVLTF.